These 9 T cell receptor beta chains originate from one sample sequenced in a study of graft-versus-host responses after intestinal transplantation. Antigens of these TCRs are unknown. Measured with immunoSEQ multiplex PCR; TCRdb has only the in-frame clones, and not every one. The table records 75,000 to 100,000 clones, 90% to 95% of them present only once. This specimen consisted of unstimulated CD4+ T cells sorted from spleen or lymph node cells, obtained before intestinal transplant. These receptors all stem from a human donor who received an intestinal transplant.

The J gene is TRBJ1-2, the V gene TRBV6-1; TRBD1 is a possible D gene (6 bases). The ends were cut back, 5 bases at V and 5 bases at J, with 12 bases in the middle. The CDR3 is 13 residues long. Germline V gene lookup returns CDR1 MNHNS and CDR2 SASEGT. The chain's CDR3 is CASSIGQYYGYTF. CDR3 DNA: TGTGCCAGCAGTATAGGACAGTATTATGGCTACACCTTC.

The chain has TRBV15 and TRBJ1-5; D is unclear. CDR3 length equals 14 residues. The V end was cut by 0 bases, the J end by 7 bases, with 10 bases between. Looked up from germline, CDR1 is LNHNV and CDR2 is YYDKDF (reference sequence). CDR3 sequence reads: CATSRDGGYQPQHF. The CDR3 nucleotides are TGTGCCACCAGCAGAGATGGAGGATACCAGCCCCAGCATTTT.

The chain employs TRBV5-1 and TRBJ2-3, with 8 bases identical to TRBD1. Trimming took 4 bases from V and 0 from J; bases not matched to a gene: 4. The CDR3 runs to 15 residues. Germline V gene sequence: CDR1 SGHRS, CDR2 YFSETQ. CDR3 bases: TGCGCCAGCAGCATGGGACAGGACAGCACAGATACGCAGTATTTT. It translates to CASSMGQDSTDTQYF.

With respect to this clone: Other DNA sequences in this specimen translate into the identical CDR3. The chain joins TRBV4-1 to TRBJ2-1; 9 nucleotides agree with TRBD2. This CDR3 contains 15 residues. Germline-derived CDR1 and CDR2 are MGHRA and YSYEKL. V shed 3 bases and J 0 bases; nucleotides not matched to a gene: 0. The CDR3 region has the DNA TGCGCCAGCAGCCAGCGGGGGGGCTCCTACAATGAGCAGTTCTTC. It translates to CASSQRGGSYNEQFF.

This clone was picked up a small number of times. The CDR3 spells CASSQGQGNTEAFF. DNA of the CDR3: TGTGCCAGCAGTCAGGGACAAGGGAACACTGAAGCTTTCTTT. The chain uses TRBV6-5 and TRBJ1-1; a weak D match, TRBD1 (6 bases). Germline V CDR1 and CDR2: MNHEY, SVGAGI. The ends were cut back, 5 bases at V and 1 base at J, with 11 bases in the middle. The CDR3 loop spans 14 amino acids.

This rearrangement joins TRBV27 to TRBJ2-3, with D perhaps matching TRBD2 (5 bases). This CDR3 contains 15 residues. Germline V gene lookup returns CDR1 MNHEY and CDR2 SMNVEV (reference sequence). The V end was cut by 3 bases, the J end by 0 bases, with 10 bases between. The chain's CDR3 is CASSLGRPSTDTQYF. The CDR3 coding sequence is TGTGCCAGCAGTTTGGGGAGACCTAGCACAGATACGCAGTATTTT.

This clone was seen once. The chain links TRBV29-1 to TRBJ2-7, with a weak D call TRBD2 (6 bases). The CDR3 length is 13 residues. Trimming stripped 5 bases from V and 0 bases from J, with 11 bases between. Per the germline V gene, CDR1 is SQVTM and CDR2 is ANQGSEA. CDR3 sequence (DNA): TGCAGCGTTAGAGCGGGTAGCTCCTACGAGCAGTACTTC. Protein product: CSVRAGSSYEQYF.

CDR3 in amino acids: CASSIVVLRDRAETQYF. Written as DNA, the CDR3 is TGTGCCAGTAGTATAGTGGTACTTCGGGACAGGGCAGAGACCCAGTACTTC. The chain uses TRBV19 and TRBJ2-5; the match to TRBD1 covers 9 bases. CDR3 length equals 17 residues. V gave up 1 base and J gave up 4 bases; unmatched junction bases: 10. CDR1 and CDR2 (germline): LNHDA, SQIVND (reference sequence).

The chain recombines TRBV6-1 with TRBJ1-2; a possible D gene is TRBD1 (6 bases). In germline, CDR1 is MNHNS, CDR2 SASEGT. With 4 bases removed from V and 4 bases from J, the gap between germline ends came to 16 bases. The CDR3 consists of 15 residues. The CDR3 is CASSGGGQRIYGYTF. DNA for the CDR3: TGTGCCAGCAGTGGGGGTGGACAGCGGATCTATGGCTACACCTTC.